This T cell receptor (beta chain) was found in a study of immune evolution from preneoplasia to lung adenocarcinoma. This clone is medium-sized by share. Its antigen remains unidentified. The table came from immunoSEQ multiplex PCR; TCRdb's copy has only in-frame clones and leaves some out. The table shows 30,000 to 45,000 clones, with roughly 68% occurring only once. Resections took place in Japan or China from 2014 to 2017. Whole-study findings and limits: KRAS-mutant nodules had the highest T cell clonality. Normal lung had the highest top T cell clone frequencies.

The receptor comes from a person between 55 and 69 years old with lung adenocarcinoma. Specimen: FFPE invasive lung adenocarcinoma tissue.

CDR3 DNA sequence: TGTGCCAGCAGCCAAGGAACCGACAAATTAGAAGCTTTCTTT. Protein: CASSQGTDKLEAFF. The chain has TRBV4-2 and TRBJ1-1; D not resolved. Trimming pared 1 base from V and 8 bases from J, leaving 14 bases between. Germline CDR1 and CDR2: LGHNA and YNFKEQ. The CDR3 is 14 residues long.